This T cell receptor (beta chain) comes out of a study of CD8+ T cells in alopecia areata. Remarks on this clone: Its specificity is unknown.

General study results and limits: Sequencing of scalp tissue also captures the resident alphabeta T cells of normal skin.

Isolated RNA was reverse transcribed into cDNA used as the sequencing template. Generated by immunoSEQ multiplex PCR, the TCRdb table keeps only in-frame clones and is missing some. In the table there are 150,000 to 200,000 clones, around 54% of which are singletons. The CDR3 length is 17 residues. Per germline, CDR1 SGDLS and CDR2 YYNGEE. Deletions cut 4 bases from V and 4 bases from J, with 18 bases between. Sequencing was done on a sample of CD4+ T cells sorted from blood. The sequence derives from a human donor in good health. This chain uses TRBV9 with TRBJ2-6, with D unresolved. The CDR3 DNA reads TGTGCCAGCAGCCCTACTGTCCAGTTCTCAGGGGCCAACGTCCTGACTTTC. Its protein is CASSPTVQFSGANVLTF.